A selection of T cell receptor beta chains follows, all from one sample in a study of blood T cell repertoires in COVID-19. Method: immunoSEQ multiplex PCR; TCRdb's copy keeps in-frame clones and lacks some. The sample holds approximately 110,000 clones, 85% seen once. Sequences were obtained from peripheral blood. These receptors all come from a woman of 80 years or more with COVID-19, enrolled during active disease. Each CDR3 is given with its conserved first and last residue. The size entry is marked missing in some rows and otherwise reads once, few, many or a size class.

j_call: TRBJ1-4
clone_size: -
v_call: TRBV28
cdr3_aa: CATRGTANEKLFF

j_call: TRBJ2-7
clone_size: -
v_call: TRBV11-2
cdr3_aa: CASSQGPLKGEQYF

j_call: TRBJ2-7
clone_size: -
v_call: TRBV28
cdr3_aa: CASSSLTSGMPYEQYF

j_call: TRBJ2-7
clone_size: -
v_call: TRBV13
cdr3_aa: CASSLGHSRTAYEQYF

j_call: TRBJ2-3
clone_size: -
v_call: TRBV27
cdr3_aa: CASSYDRATDTQYF

j_call: TRBJ2-7
clone_size: -
v_call: TRBV7-6
cdr3_aa: CASSLDLASGIYEQYF

j_call: TRBJ2-7
clone_size: -
v_call: TRBV6-2/TRBV6-3
cdr3_aa: CASSYTEYEQYF

j_call: TRBJ2-3
clone_size: -
v_call: TRBV4-2
cdr3_aa: CASSQELAGGRADTQYF

j_call: TRBJ1-1
clone_size: -
v_call: TRBV12-3/TRBV12-4
cdr3_aa: CASSLAGREAFF

j_call: TRBJ2-2
clone_size: -
v_call: TRBV5-5
cdr3_aa: CASSLAGEEAGELFF

j_call: TRBJ2-5
clone_size: -
v_call: TRBV5-1
cdr3_aa: CASSTGQGEGETQYF

j_call: TRBJ1-3
clone_size: -
v_call: TRBV6-2/TRBV6-3
cdr3_aa: CASSFPGRGSGNTIYF

j_call: TRBJ2-3
clone_size: -
v_call: TRBV18
cdr3_aa: CASSPGTSGTDTQYF

j_call: TRBJ1-1
clone_size: -
v_call: TRBV6-5
cdr3_aa: CASSYSPGDTEAFF

j_call: TRBJ2-3
clone_size: -
v_call: TRBV4-2
cdr3_aa: CASSQGGRTGPDTQYF

j_call: TRBJ1-5
clone_size: -
v_call: TRBV18
cdr3_aa: CASSPRGDGNQPQHF

j_call: TRBJ2-2
clone_size: -
v_call: TRBV14
cdr3_aa: CASSQRGPNTGELFF

j_call: TRBJ2-5
clone_size: -
v_call: TRBV11-2
cdr3_aa: CASSQAGGVQETQYF

j_call: TRBJ1-4
clone_size: -
v_call: TRBV7-8
cdr3_aa: CASSRSTDRKNEKLFF

j_call: TRBJ2-3
clone_size: -
v_call: TRBV19
cdr3_aa: CASKVDSGRDTQYF

j_call: TRBJ2-3
clone_size: -
v_call: TRBV11-2
cdr3_aa: CASSLGEANTDTQYF

j_call: TRBJ2-1
clone_size: -
v_call: TRBV4-2
cdr3_aa: CASSQEWGGSGRAYNEQFF

j_call: TRBJ1-2
clone_size: -
v_call: TRBV5-1
cdr3_aa: CASSSGANYGYTF

j_call: TRBJ2-7
clone_size: -
v_call: TRBV27
cdr3_aa: CASLQPSSCEQYF

j_call: TRBJ2-2
clone_size: -
v_call: TRBV7-8
cdr3_aa: CATSLATNTGELFF

j_call: TRBJ2-3
clone_size: -
v_call: TRBV4-2
cdr3_aa: CASSQESGNSDTQYF

j_call: TRBJ2-6
clone_size: -
v_call: TRBV5-4
cdr3_aa: CAGNQGPPGANVLTF

j_call: TRBJ2-1
clone_size: -
v_call: TRBV5-4
cdr3_aa: CASSLEPESSYNEQFF

j_call: TRBJ1-2
clone_size: -
v_call: TRBV7-9
cdr3_aa: CASSVVGTSLNYGYTF

j_call: TRBJ2-6
clone_size: -
v_call: TRBV3-1/TRBV3-2
cdr3_aa: CASSRGLAGGSSGANVLTF

j_call: TRBJ2-1
clone_size: -
v_call: TRBV7-8
cdr3_aa: CASSATSGSRDEQFF

j_call: TRBJ2-3
clone_size: -
v_call: TRBV25-1
cdr3_aa: CASSDLQGVVDTQYF

j_call: TRBJ2-3
clone_size: few
v_call: TRBV6-5
cdr3_aa: CASSSRGRTDTQYF

j_call: TRBJ2-5
clone_size: -
v_call: TRBV5-1
cdr3_aa: CASSTGQGRETQYF

j_call: TRBJ2-1
clone_size: -
v_call: TRBV11-3
cdr3_aa: CASSPRGSYNEQFF

j_call: TRBJ2-2
clone_size: -
v_call: TRBV27
cdr3_aa: CASSSPSGSVLGELFF

j_call: TRBJ2-5
clone_size: -
v_call: TRBV5-4
cdr3_aa: CASSLQVSQETQYF

j_call: TRBJ2-6
clone_size: few
v_call: TRBV6-5
cdr3_aa: CASSRRGSGANVLTF

j_call: TRBJ1-5
clone_size: -
v_call: TRBV19
cdr3_aa: CASSIQGFVGQPQHF

j_call: TRBJ1-2
clone_size: -
v_call: TRBV3-1/TRBV3-2
cdr3_aa: CASRPISTGTGSGGYTF

j_call: TRBJ2-1
clone_size: -
v_call: TRBV19
cdr3_aa: CASSIWGEFYNEQFF

j_call: TRBJ1-3
clone_size: -
v_call: TRBV15
cdr3_aa: CATSRYDRGLGNTIYF

j_call: TRBJ1-5
clone_size: -
v_call: TRBV2
cdr3_aa: CASSEGGTANQPQHF

j_call: TRBJ2-3
clone_size: -
v_call: TRBV3-1/TRBV3-2
cdr3_aa: CASSRSPDTQYF

j_call: TRBJ2-5
clone_size: once
v_call: TRBV28
cdr3_aa: CASSPGRTSGRFQETQYF

j_call: TRBJ1-5
clone_size: -
v_call: TRBV2
cdr3_aa: CASSEGENQPQHF

j_call: TRBJ1-6
clone_size: -
v_call: TRBV28
cdr3_aa: CASQTGPNSPLHF

j_call: TRBJ1-2
clone_size: -
v_call: TRBV4-1
cdr3_aa: CASSQDVGIYGYTF

j_call: TRBJ2-5
clone_size: -
v_call: TRBV7-2
cdr3_aa: CASSLMGASTETQYF

j_call: TRBJ2-6
clone_size: -
v_call: TRBV28
cdr3_aa: CASSSNRGGGANVLTF

j_call: TRBJ1-1
clone_size: few
v_call: TRBV28
cdr3_aa: CASSSTGMNTEAFF

j_call: TRBJ2-3
clone_size: few
v_call: TRBV4-3
cdr3_aa: CASSQEGSGRDTQYF

j_call: TRBJ1-6
clone_size: -
v_call: TRBV7-3
cdr3_aa: CASSLTGERSPLHF

j_call: TRBJ1-2
clone_size: -
v_call: TRBV7-2
cdr3_aa: CASSYYTGTAYGYTF

j_call: TRBJ1-4
clone_size: few
v_call: TRBV7-9
cdr3_aa: CASSQGAANEKLFF

j_call: TRBJ1-6
clone_size: -
v_call: TRBV27
cdr3_aa: CASSQGQTNSPLHF

j_call: TRBJ1-5
clone_size: -
v_call: TRBV19
cdr3_aa: CASSILARTGNQPQHF